The sequence of this T cell receptor beta chain was determined in a study of blood T cell repertoires in COVID-19. In the study overall: Samples taken during acute and convalescent COVID-19 were collected in the United States, Italy and Spain.

As concerns this clone: The same CDR3 is also encoded by other DNA sequences in this sample.

Trimming removed 1 base at V and 8 bases at J, with 10 bases between. CDR1 is SGHNT, CDR2 YYREEE, per germline (reference sequence). This CDR3 region has 13 residues. The method was immunoSEQ multiplex PCR; TCRdb's version includes in-frame clones alone and lacks a portion of them. The sample contains approximately 500,000 clones, around 89% of which appear only once. Participant age was roughly 18 to 89 years, and participants resided in fewer than 30 US areas. The receptor was derived from a woman aged 40 to 55 who had recovered from COVID-19. This rearrangement joins TRBV5-4 to TRBJ2-1, with D possibly TRBD2 on 6 matching bases. The source material was PBMCs or T cells enriched from blood (not recorded which). The CDR3 nucleotides read TGTGCCAGCAGCTTGCAGGGAGGCGATGAGCAGTTCTTC. Its protein is CASSLQGGDEQFF.